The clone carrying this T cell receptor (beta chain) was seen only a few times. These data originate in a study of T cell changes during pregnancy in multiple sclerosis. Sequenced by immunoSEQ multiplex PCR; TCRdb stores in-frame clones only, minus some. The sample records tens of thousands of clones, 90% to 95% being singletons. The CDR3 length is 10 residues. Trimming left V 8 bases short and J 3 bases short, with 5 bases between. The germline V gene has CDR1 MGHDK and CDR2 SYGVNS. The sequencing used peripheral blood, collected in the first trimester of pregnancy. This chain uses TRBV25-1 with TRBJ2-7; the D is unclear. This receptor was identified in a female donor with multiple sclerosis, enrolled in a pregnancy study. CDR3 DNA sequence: TGTGCCAGCCCTCTCTACGAGCAGTACTTC. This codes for CASPLYEQYF.